The present entry profiles one TCR beta chain with its context. The clone's antigen remains unknown. Base qualities are not provided; no much larger clone lies one nucleotide away. The data belong to a study of blood T cell repertoires in COVID-19 (dated by TCRdb to the early 2020s). With regard to the full study: The collaborator samples originated in the United States, Italy and Spain and spanned the acute and convalescent phases of COVID-19. The samples were drawn from the first 160 participants of the ongoing ImmuneRACE study and from 950 to 1,500 subjects provided by 6 global collaborators. Sample metadata almost always included a de-identified subject ID, COVID-19 status, age in years and sex. The dataset comprised deeply sampled blood TCRbeta repertoires from subjects exposed to, actively infected with, or recovered from COVID-19. The prospective study material was composed of cDNA or gDNA derived from T cells, B-cell-depleted T cells, or PBMCs. A freely available public database, intended as a resource for researchers studying the immune response to SARS-CoV-2, is where the repertoires were released. Where HLA class I and class II types were available, the types were taken from metadata supplied by the sample provider, not from assay-based typing. Overall results and qualifications from the work: Clinical and demographic metadata were provided uncurated, with the amount varying by source and participant.

TCRbeta CDR3 regions were amplified from genomic DNA using the immunoSEQ Assay, a bias-controlled multiplex PCR. Per the source publication's procedure: Nucleated cell counts per sample were estimated from amplification of reference gene primers within the assay. To quantify the absolute abundance of each unique TCRbeta CDR3 rearrangement, sequence reads were collapsed and filtered. For each sample, productive Simpson clonality was calculated by taking the square root of Simpson's diversity index across productive rearrangements. TCRdb's version of the immuneACCESS table is confined to in-frame rearrangements and falls short of the full clone set. An unresolved V gene accounts for under half of the shortfall where checked; the remainder is of unknown origin. V and J calls and clone size are those listed in that table; D and trimming were worked out from the DNA. The sample has 250,000 to 400,000 clones on record, approximately 90% of them singletons. Clones ranked in the top ten supply 1.5% to 2% of the sample.

At one collaborating source in Seattle, patients were enrolled during active infection and were followed longitudinally through the course of disease. Whole blood was collected in K2EDTA tubes by collaborating institutions according to the institutions' own protocols. For TCRbeta analysis, collaborators shipped samples in one of three forms: frozen whole blood, isolated PBMCs, or DNA extracted from either of those sample types. The germline V gene specifies MGHDK as CDR1 and SYGVNS as CDR2. The CDR3 starts with the cysteine, ends with the phenylalanine, and has 13 residues. Kept here is only the CDR3 DNA, which spans 39 bases and is read in frame from base 1. V is cut back by 3 bases and J by 6 bases, with 4 bases in the junction unmatched.

The sequencing input was peripheral blood. The receptor's source is a woman aged 25 to 39 with COVID-19, enrolled during active disease. The V and J genes are TRBV25-1 and TRBJ2-7, with TRBD2 identical over 8 junction bases. CDR3 protein: CASSDREGGEQYF. Here is the DNA: TGTGCCAGCAGTGATCGGGAGGGAGGCGAGCAGTACTTC.